This TCR beta chain was retrieved from a study of blood T cells in healthy people across ages. Findings and caveats of the study: Among T cells, TCR beta diversity per million cells dropped roughly linearly as age rose. A greater number of naive CD4+ cells and higher diversity distinguished long-lived donors from aged donors.

A sample-barcoded 5' primer and a J-beta primer mix were used in a second PCR of roughly 6 to 11 cycles. MiXCR, applied by TCRdb to the 5' RACE reads, yields one record per CDR3 protein. This table holds 1.4 million or so distinct CDR3 sequences, 35% to 45% found once. This clonotype has only a few counts. Its specificity is not known. The germline gives CDR1 SQVTM, CDR2 ANQGSEA. The length of the CDR3 is 15 residues. V gave up 4 bases and J gave up 6 bases; unmatched junction bases: 7. The chain joins TRBV29-1 to TRBJ2-2, with 11 bases identical to TRBD2. Sequencing input: blood. This TCR derives from a woman younger than 30 in good health. The CDR3 bases are TGCAGCGTTGTGCTAGCGGGAGGATTTGCCGGGGAGCTGTTTTTT. It specifies CSVVLAGGFAGELFF.